Sequencing of this T cell receptor (beta chain) was carried out in a study of spatial heterogeneity in lung cancer. Overall study context: Alpha-chain sequences were consistently detected in smaller numbers than beta-chain sequences. Whole-study results and caveats: Blood contained ubiquitous expanded tumor TCRs more at resection than at follow-up.

This sample's time point: sample taken at primary tumor resection. Sequencing covered unsorted whole RNA taken from tumor, nontumor lung or frozen PBMC. The approximately 72 donors had untreated early-stage non-small cell lung cancer. Every molecule of TCR cDNA had its own unique molecular identifier. TCRdb called the 5' RACE reads again in MiXCR, with one record for every CDR3 protein. Among thousands of distinct CDR3 sequences listed, 3.5% to 5% were seen once. CDR1 is LGHDT, CDR2 YNNKEL, per germline (reference sequence). The CDR3 is made up of 14 amino acids. Trimming took off 0 bases at V and 1 base at J, with 6 bases between the two ends. In its sample, this clonotype is medium-sized. Its antigen is not known. With the library built for alpha chains, this beta chain is off target and its frequency is not meaningful.

V and J are TRBV3-1 and TRBJ1-1; D remains ambiguous. The clonotype originates from a male donor with early-stage non-small cell lung cancer. Sequences were derived from PBMCs, sampled at surgery. The CDR3 spells CASSQDNGNTEAFF. CDR3 DNA sequence: TGTGCCAGCAGCCAAGATAATGGGAACACTGAAGCTTTCTTT.